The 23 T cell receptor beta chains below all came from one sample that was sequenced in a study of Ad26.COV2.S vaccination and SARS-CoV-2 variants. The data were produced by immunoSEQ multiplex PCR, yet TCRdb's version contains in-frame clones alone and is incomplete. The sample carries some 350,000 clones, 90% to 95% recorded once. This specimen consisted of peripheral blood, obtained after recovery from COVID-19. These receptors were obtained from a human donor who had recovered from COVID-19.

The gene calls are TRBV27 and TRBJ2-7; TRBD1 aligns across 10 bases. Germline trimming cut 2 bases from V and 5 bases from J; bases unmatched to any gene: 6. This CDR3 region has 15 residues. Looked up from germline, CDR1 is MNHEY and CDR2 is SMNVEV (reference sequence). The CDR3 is CASSLPGTGVHEQYF. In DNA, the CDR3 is TGTGCCAGCAGTTTACCCGGGACAGGGGTCCACGAGCAGTACTTC.

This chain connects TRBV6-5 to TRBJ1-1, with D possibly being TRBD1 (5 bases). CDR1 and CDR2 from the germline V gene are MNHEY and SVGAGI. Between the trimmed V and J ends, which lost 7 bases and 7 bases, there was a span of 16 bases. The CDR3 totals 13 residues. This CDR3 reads CASTPRWGGEAFF. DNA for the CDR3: TGTGCCAGCACCCCCCGTTGGGGGGGTGAAGCTTTCTTT.

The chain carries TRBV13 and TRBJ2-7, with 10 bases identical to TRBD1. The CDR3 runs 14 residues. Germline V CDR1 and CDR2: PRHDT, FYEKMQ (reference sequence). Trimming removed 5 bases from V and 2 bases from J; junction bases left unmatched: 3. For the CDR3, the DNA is TGTGCCAGCAGCCCCGGGACAGGGGCCTACGAGCAGTACTTC. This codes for CASSPGTGAYEQYF.

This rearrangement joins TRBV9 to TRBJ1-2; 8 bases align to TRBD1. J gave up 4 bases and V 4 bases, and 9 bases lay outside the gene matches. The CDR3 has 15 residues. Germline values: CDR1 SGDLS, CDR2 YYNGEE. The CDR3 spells CASSPLDRAFYGYTF. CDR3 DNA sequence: TGTGCCAGCAGCCCGTTGGACAGGGCTTTCTATGGCTACACCTTC.

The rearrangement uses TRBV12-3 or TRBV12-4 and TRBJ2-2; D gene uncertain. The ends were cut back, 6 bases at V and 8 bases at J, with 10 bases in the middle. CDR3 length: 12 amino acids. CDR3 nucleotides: TGTGCCAGCAGCACGGAAAGTGGGGAGCTGTTTTTT. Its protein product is CASSTESGELFF.

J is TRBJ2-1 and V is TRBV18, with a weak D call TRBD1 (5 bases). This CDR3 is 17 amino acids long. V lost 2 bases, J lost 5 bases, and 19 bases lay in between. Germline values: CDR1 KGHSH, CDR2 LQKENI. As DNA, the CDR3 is TGTGCCAGCTCACCAAGGTTTAAGGGGCCCTCGGACAATGAGCAGTTCTTC. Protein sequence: CASSPRFKGPSDNEQFF.

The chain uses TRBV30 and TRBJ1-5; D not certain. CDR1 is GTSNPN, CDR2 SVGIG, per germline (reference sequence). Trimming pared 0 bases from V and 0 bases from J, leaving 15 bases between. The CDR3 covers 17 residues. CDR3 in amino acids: CAWSVRRRVYSNQPQHF. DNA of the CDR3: TGTGCCTGGAGTGTACGGAGACGGGTTTATAGCAATCAGCCCCAGCATTTT.

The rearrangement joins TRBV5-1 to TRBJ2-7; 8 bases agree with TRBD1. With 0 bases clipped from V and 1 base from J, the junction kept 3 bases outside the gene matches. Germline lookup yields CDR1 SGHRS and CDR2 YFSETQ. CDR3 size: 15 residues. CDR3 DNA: TGCGCCAGCAGCTTGGAGACAGGGGAATCCTACGAGCAGTACTTC. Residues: CASSLETGESYEQYF. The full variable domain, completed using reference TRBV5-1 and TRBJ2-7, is KAGVTQTPRYLIKTRGQQVTLSCSPISGHRSVSWYQQTPGQGLQFLFEYFSETQRNKGNFPGRFSGRQFSNSRSEMNVSTLELGDSALYLCASSLETGESYEQYFGPGTRLTVT.

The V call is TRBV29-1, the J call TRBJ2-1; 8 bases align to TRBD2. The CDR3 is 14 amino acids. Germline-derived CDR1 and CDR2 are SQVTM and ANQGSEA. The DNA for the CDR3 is TGCACCACCCGCCGGGGGGGGCCTCCCAATGAGCAGTTCTTC. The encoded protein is CTTRRGGPPNEQFF.

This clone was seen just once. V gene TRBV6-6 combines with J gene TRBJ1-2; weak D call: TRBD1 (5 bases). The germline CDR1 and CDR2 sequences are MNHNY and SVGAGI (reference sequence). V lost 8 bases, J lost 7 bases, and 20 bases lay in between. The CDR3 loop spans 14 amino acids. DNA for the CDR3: TGTGCCAGCCACCTTTCCCAGGGAAAGGCTGGCTACACCTTC. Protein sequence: CASHLSQGKAGYTF.

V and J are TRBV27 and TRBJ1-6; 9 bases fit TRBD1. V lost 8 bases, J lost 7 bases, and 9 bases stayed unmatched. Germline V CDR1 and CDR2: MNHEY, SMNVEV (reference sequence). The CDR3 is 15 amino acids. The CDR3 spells CASREVGQGNSPLHF. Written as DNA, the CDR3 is TGTGCCAGCCGTGAGGTCGGACAGGGGAATTCACCCCTCCACTTT.

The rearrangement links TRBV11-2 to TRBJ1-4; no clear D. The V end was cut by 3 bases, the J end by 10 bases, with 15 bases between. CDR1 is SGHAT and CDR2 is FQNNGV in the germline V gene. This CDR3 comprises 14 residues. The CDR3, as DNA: TGTGCCAGCAGCTTCTCCGGCGGGCCTGGAAAACTGTTTTTT. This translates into CASSFSGGPGKLFF.

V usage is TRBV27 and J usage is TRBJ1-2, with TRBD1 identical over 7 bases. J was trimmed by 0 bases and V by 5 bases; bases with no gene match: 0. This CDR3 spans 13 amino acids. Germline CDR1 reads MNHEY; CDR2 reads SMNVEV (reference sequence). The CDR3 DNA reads TGTGCCAGCAGTGGGACAGCTAACTATGGCTACACCTTC. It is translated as CASSGTANYGYTF.

The CDR3 region is CAISESNRGNTEAFF. The CDR3 DNA is TGTGCCATCAGTGAGTCAAACAGGGGGAACACTGAAGCTTTCTTT. V usage is TRBV10-3 and J usage is TRBJ1-1, with TRBD1 matching 7 bases. CDR3 length: 15 amino acids. V shed 0 bases and J 1 base; nucleotides not matched to a gene: 2. The germline V gene encodes CDR1 ENHRY and CDR2 SYGVKD.

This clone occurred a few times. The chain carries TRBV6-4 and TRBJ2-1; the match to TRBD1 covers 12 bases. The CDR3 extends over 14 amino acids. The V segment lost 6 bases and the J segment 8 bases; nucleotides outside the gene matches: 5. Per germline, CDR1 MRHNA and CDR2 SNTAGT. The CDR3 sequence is CASSGGTGGDEQFF. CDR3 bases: TGTGCCAGCAGCGGGGGGACAGGGGGCGATGAGCAGTTCTTC.

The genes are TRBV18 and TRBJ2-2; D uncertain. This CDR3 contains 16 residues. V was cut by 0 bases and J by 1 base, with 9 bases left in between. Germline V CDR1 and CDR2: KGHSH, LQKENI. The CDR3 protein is CASSPPVRLNTGELFF. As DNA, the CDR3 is TGTGCCAGCTCACCACCGGTCCGTTTGAACACCGGGGAGCTGTTTTTT. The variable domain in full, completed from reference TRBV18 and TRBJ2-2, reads NAGVMQNPRHLVRRRGQEARLRCSPMKGHSHVYWYRQLPEEGLKFMVYLQKENIIDESGMPKERFSAEFPKEGPSILRIQQVVRGDSAAYFCASSPPVRLNTGELFFGEGSRLTVL.

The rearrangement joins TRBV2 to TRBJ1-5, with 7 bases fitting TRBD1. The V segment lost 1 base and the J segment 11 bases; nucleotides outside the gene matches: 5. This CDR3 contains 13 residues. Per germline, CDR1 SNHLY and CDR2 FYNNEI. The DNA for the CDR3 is TGTGCCAGCAGTGAAGAAAGGCAGGGGGCCCAGCATTTT. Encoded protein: CASSEERQGAQHF. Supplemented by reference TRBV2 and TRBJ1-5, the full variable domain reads EPEVTQTPSHQVTQMGQEVILRCVPISNHLYFYWYRQILGQKVEFLVSFYNNEISEKSEIFDDQFSVERPDGSNFTLKIRSTKLEDSAMYFCASSEERQGAQHFGDGTRLSIL.

DNA of the CDR3: TGTGCCACCAGTGCCTTTGGGACAGGGGGCCAAGATACGCAGTATTTT. Protein: CATSAFGTGGQDTQYF. The chain links TRBV24-1 to TRBJ2-3; 12 bases line up with TRBD1. The CDR3 has 16 residues. The V gene's germline CDR1 is KGHDR and CDR2 SFDVKD. Unmatched junction bases numbered 7, after V lost 5 bases and J lost 5 bases.

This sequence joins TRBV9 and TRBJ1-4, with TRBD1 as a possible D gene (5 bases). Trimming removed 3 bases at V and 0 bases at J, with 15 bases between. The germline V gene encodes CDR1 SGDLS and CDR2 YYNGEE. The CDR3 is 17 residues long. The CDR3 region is CASSGGGQGATNEKLFF. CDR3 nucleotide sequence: TGTGCCAGCAGCGGGGGGGGTCAGGGTGCAACTAATGAAAAACTGTTTTTT.

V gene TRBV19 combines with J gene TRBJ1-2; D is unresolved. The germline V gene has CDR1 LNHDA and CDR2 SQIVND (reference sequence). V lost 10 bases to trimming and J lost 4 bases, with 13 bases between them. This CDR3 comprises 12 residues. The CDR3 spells CATETEPYGYTF. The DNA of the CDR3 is TGTGCCACTGAGACCGAGCCCTATGGCTACACCTTC.

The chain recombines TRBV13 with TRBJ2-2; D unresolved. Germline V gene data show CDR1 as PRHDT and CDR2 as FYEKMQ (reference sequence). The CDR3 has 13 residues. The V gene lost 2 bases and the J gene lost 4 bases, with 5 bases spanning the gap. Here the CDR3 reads CASSLLGTGELFF. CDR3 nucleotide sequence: TGTGCCAGCAGCTTACTTGGCACCGGGGAGCTGTTTTTT.

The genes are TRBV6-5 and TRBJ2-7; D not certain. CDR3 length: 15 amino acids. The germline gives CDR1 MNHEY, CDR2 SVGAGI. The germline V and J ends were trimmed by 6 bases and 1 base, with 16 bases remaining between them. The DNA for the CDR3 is TGTGCCAGCAGACACCAACTCGCACCATCCTACGAGCAGTACTTC. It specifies CASRHQLAPSYEQYF.

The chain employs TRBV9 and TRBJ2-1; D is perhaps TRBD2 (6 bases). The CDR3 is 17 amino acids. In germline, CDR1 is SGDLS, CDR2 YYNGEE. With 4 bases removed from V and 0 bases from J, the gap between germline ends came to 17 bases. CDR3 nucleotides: TGTGCCAGCAGCTCCACCGGGAGCCTACTCTCCTACAATGAGCAGTTCTTC. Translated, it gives CASSSTGSLLSYNEQFF.